The 14 T cell receptor beta chains below all came from one sample that was sequenced in a study of cytomegalovirus exposure and HLA in healthy donors. PCR was performed using 60 Vbeta and 13 Jbeta primers. Using immunoSEQ multiplex PCR, the repertoire was profiled, and TCRdb retains in-frame clones only, with some absent. The data show about 120,000 clones, with roughly 80% seen just once and around 1.5% held by the top ten. Sequenced sample: PBMCs. Receptors were obtained from a woman in her late teens or twenties in good health and CMV-seronegative.

The chain is built from TRBV7-2 and TRBJ1-3; perhaps TRBD1 as D (5 bases). CDR3 length equals 14 residues. From germline, CDR1 is SGHTA and CDR2 FQGNSA. V lost 5 bases and J 4 bases, leaving 12 bases between the germline ends. The CDR3 bases are TGTGCCAGCAGCCCCTCAGGGCTCGGAAACACCATATATTTT. It is translated as CASSPSGLGNTIYF.

The V and J genes are TRBV2 and TRBJ1-1; D is possibly TRBD1 (6 bases). The CDR3 runs to 13 residues. Trimming took off 4 bases at V and 12 bases at J, with 18 bases between the two ends. Germline CDR1 is SNHLY and CDR2 is FYNNEI. CDR3 bases: TGTGCCAGCAGTGTCCCCCGGGACAAGGCCCCTTTCTTT. Its protein is CASSVPRDKAPFF.

The chain joins TRBV18 to TRBJ1-2, with D perhaps TRBD1 (6 bases). Trimming took 0 bases from V and 8 from J, leaving 16 bases between them. This CDR3 region has 15 residues. Germline values: CDR1 KGHSH, CDR2 LQKENI. The DNA of the CDR3 is TGTGCCAGCTCACCACCTTGGGGGCCCTTCGTCGGCTACACCTTC. It yields the protein CASSPPWGPFVGYTF.

Comment on this clone: Its ends do not fully match the called genes, so a read error is possible. This rearrangement joins TRBV7-9 to TRBJ2-1; weak D call: TRBD2 (5 bases). Germline V gene lookup returns CDR1 SEHNR and CDR2 FQNEAQ (reference sequence). The CDR3 spans 9 residues. In DNA form, the CDR3 reads TGTGCCAGCGAAGCTAGCCATGTCTTC. Protein: CASEASHVF.

The rearrangement links TRBV2 to TRBJ2-6; 7 bases map to TRBD1. The CDR3 has 17 residues. Per germline, CDR1 SNHLY and CDR2 FYNNEI. V shed 3 bases and J 0 bases; nucleotides not matched to a gene: 5. The CDR3 coding sequence is TGTGCCAGCAGTGATCGGGACAGTAGCTCTGGGGCCAACGTCCTGACTTTC. Its protein is CASSDRDSSSGANVLTF.

This clone appeared a single time. This chain connects TRBV7-6 to TRBJ2-7; weak D call: TRBD2 (7 bases). Trimming shortened V by 5 bases and J by 1 base, and 12 bases separated the two germline ends. The length of the CDR3 is 14 residues. CDR1 is SGHVS, CDR2 FNYEAQ, per germline. CDR3 nucleotides: TGTGCCAGCAGCCCGGGGGGCCGTTCCTACGAGCAGTACTTC. Residues: CASSPGGRSYEQYF.

This chain links TRBV5-5 with TRBJ1-2; D is uncertain. Germline-derived CDR1 and CDR2 are SGHKS and YYEKEE (reference sequence). The CDR3 length is 15 residues. The ends were cut back, 0 bases at V and 0 bases at J, with 9 bases in the middle. The CDR3 reads CASSLAPGANYGYTF. As DNA, the CDR3 is TGTGCCAGCAGCTTGGCACCGGGAGCTAACTATGGCTACACCTTC. The variable domain in full, with the rest retrieved from reference TRBV5-5 and TRBJ1-2, is DAGVTQSPTHLIKTRGQQVTLRCSPISGHKSVSWYQQVLGQGPQFIFQYYEKEERGRGNFPDRFSARQFPNYSSELNVNALLLGDSALYLCASSLAPGANYGYTFGSGTRLTVV.

The chain has TRBV7-9 and TRBJ1-2; TRBD1 is a possible D gene (6 bases). Germline CDR1 and CDR2: SEHNR and FQNEAQ (reference sequence). There are 14 residues in the CDR3. Trimming took off 5 bases at V and 4 bases at J, with 14 bases between the two ends. The CDR3 nucleotides are TGTGCCAGCAGCCTCGGGGGGGCAGGCTATGGCTACACCTTC. Translating gives CASSLGGAGYGYTF.

The chain uses TRBV11-2 and TRBJ2-5; tentatively, D is TRBD1 (5 bases). V was shortened by 4 bases and J by 10 bases, with 16 bases between the two germline ends. The germline V gene encodes CDR1 SGHAT and CDR2 FQNNGV. The CDR3 consists of 13 residues. DNA of the CDR3: TGTGCCAGCAGCTCACGACAGCCCGAGGTCCAGTACTTC. This sequence encodes CASSSRQPEVQYF.

CDR3 sequence: CASSAQPGQGAGYTF. CDR3 nucleotide sequence: TGTGCCAGCAGTGCTCAACCGGGACAGGGAGCGGGCTACACCTTC. The rearrangement joins TRBV6-5 to TRBJ1-2; 9 bases agree with TRBD1. The CDR3 loop spans 15 amino acids. Germline V gene data show CDR1 as MNHEY and CDR2 as SVGAGI. After removal of 5 bases from V and 8 bases from J, the junction contained 12 bases not matched to a gene.

To note about this clone: In the same sample, other DNA sequences code for this CDR3. The rearrangement links TRBV4-1 to TRBJ1-3; D remains ambiguous. The V end lost 0 bases, the J end lost 0 bases, and 6 bases lay between the germline ends. CDR3 size: 15 residues. The germline gives CDR1 MGHRA, CDR2 YSYEKL. The CDR3 DNA reads as TGCGCCAGCAGCCAAGACCCCCGCTCTGGAAACACCATATATTTT. This sequence encodes CASSQDPRSGNTIYF.

This chain uses TRBV6-6 with TRBJ2-3, with TRBD2 as a possible D gene (7 bases). This CDR3 is built from 15 residues. Germline values: CDR1 MNHNY, CDR2 SVGAGI (reference sequence). Trimming took off 6 bases at V and 4 bases at J, with 17 bases between the two ends. The CDR3 here is CASSKEGGAPDTQYF. The DNA of the CDR3 is TGTGCCAGCAGCAAGGAGGGGGGGGCCCCAGATACGCAGTATTTT.

This chain uses TRBV2 with TRBJ1-2; D unclear. The germline V gene encodes CDR1 SNHLY and CDR2 FYNNEI. Trimming left V 3 bases short and J 7 bases short, with 12 bases between. There are 13 residues in the CDR3. CDR3 bases: TGTGCCAGCAGTGATTGGGGTCGGGGTGGCTACACCTTC. This codes for CASSDWGRGGYTF.

V is TRBV18 and J is TRBJ2-1, with a weak D call TRBD2 (6 bases). The length of the CDR3 is 15 residues. Germline CDR1 and CDR2: KGHSH and LQKENI. V dropped 6 bases and J dropped 8 bases, with 20 bases sitting between them. The CDR3 DNA is TGTGCCAGCTCGCTTGGCGGGGCTAAACAGGATGAGCAGTTCTTC. Amino acid sequence: CASSLGGAKQDEQFF.